This TCR beta chain is drawn from a study of identifying expanded T cells in peripheral blood. Study findings and constraints: Over around two and four weeks, about 15 and 18 clones changed, versus approximately 1.1 between replicates. Variance in clone template counts between approximately 2-week samples significantly increased with total template count across all healthy donors.

Concerning this clone itself: The antigen remains undetermined.

During the collection period, no donor immune events like infections were recorded. The germline V gene has CDR1 MNHEY and CDR2 SVGAGI. V lost 8 bases and J 6 bases, leaving 11 bases between the germline ends. The CDR3 runs 12 residues. The data were produced by immunoSEQ multiplex PCR, yet TCRdb's version contains in-frame clones alone and is incomplete. The sample carries 75,000 to 90,000 clones, approximately 84% recorded once. The specimen sequenced was blood. The sequence derives from a person aged 18 to 70 in good health. This chain uses TRBV6-5 with TRBJ2-1; D ambiguous. The CDR3 region is CASLQSPNEQFF. For the CDR3, the DNA is TGTGCCAGCCTCCAGAGCCCCAATGAGCAGTTCTTC.